These 26 T cell receptor beta chains originate from one sample sequenced in a study of T cells in Graves' hyperthyroidism and ophthalmopathy. RNA transcripts were the template for amplifying TCR beta CDR3 regions. Primed by the HTBI set, a first-round RT-PCR was run on the TCR CDR3. TCRdb reprocessed the multiplex PCR reads via MiXCR and lists one record per CDR3 protein. In the table there are approximately 250,000 distinct CDR3 sequences, roughly 22% of which are singletons. Sequencing input: blood. All receptors derive from a woman between 35 and 50 years old with Graves' ophthalmopathy.

This clonotype has a count of ten or more. The rearrangement uses TRBV4-2 and TRBJ1-5; D gene unclear. Trimming stripped 0 bases from V and 0 bases from J, with 9 bases between. The V gene's germline CDR1 is LGHNA and CDR2 YNFKEQ. The CDR3 extends over 16 amino acids. CDR3 sequence: CASSQDSQVSNQPQHF. In DNA, the CDR3 is TGTGCCAGCAGCCAAGACTCCCAGGTTAGCAATCAGCCCCAGCATTTT.

This clonotype appeared many times. The chain uses TRBV29-1 and TRBJ2-7; D uncertain. Trimming cost V 4 bases and J 4 bases, with 11 bases left between them. Germline CDR1 SQVTM, CDR2 ANQGSEA. This CDR3 is built from 12 residues. The CDR3 sequence: CSVVEYGYEQYF. The CDR3 coding sequence is TGCAGCGTTGTAGAATACGGATACGAGCAGTACTTC.

Many counts were recorded for this clonotype. This sequence joins TRBV20-1 and TRBJ2-5, with D perhaps matching TRBD2 (6 bases). The CDR3 consists of 17 residues. V lost 0 bases, J lost 2 bases, and 19 bases lay in between. Germline V gene lookup returns CDR1 DFQATT and CDR2 SNEGSKA (reference sequence). CDR3 amino acids: CSARDGTWTWQQETQYF. Written as DNA, the CDR3 is TGCAGTGCTAGAGATGGGACTTGGACGTGGCAGCAAGAGACCCAGTACTTC.

This clonotype was observed at least ten times. The J gene is TRBJ1-2, the V gene TRBV28, with D hard to call. CDR1 MDHEN and CDR2 SYDVKM come from the germline V gene. V gave up 0 bases and J gave up 6 bases, with 17 bases separating them. The CDR3 contains 16 residues. The DNA for the CDR3 is TGTGCCAGCAGTTTATGGCATGGGAAGGGCGGTGATGGCTACACCTTC. Translated: CASSLWHGKGGDGYTF.

This rearrangement joins TRBV19 to TRBJ1-2, with unresolved D. The ends were cut back, 10 bases at V and 4 bases at J, with 19 bases in the middle. There are 14 residues in the CDR3. Germline V gives CDR1 LNHDA, CDR2 SQIVND (reference sequence). Here the CDR3 DNA reads TGTGCCACTCTCCCTCCGGTTCGGAGCTATGGCTACACCTTC. It is translated as CATLPPVRSYGYTF.

At least ten counts were recorded for this clonotype. The gene calls are TRBV7-2 and TRBJ2-7; unclear D gene. This CDR3 spans 12 amino acids. V shed 6 bases and J shed 2 bases, with 8 bases lying between them. Per germline, CDR1 SGHTA and CDR2 FQGNSA. The CDR3 DNA follows: TGTGCCAGCAGGGACGCCGCCTACGAGCAGTACTTC. It encodes CASRDAAYEQYF.

This clonotype appeared many times. V gene TRBV15 combines with J gene TRBJ2-5, with D unresolved. V was pared by 1 base and J by 1 base, with 4 bases between. There are 13 residues in the CDR3. Germline CDR1 LNHNV, CDR2 YYDKDF (reference sequence). CDR3 protein: CATSRVIQETQYF. Here the CDR3 DNA reads TGTGCCACCAGCAGAGTAATCCAAGAGACCCAGTACTTC.

The table lists this clonotype with many counts. The genes are TRBV3-1 and TRBJ2-2; possible D gene TRBD2, 6 bases. Germline V lookup: CDR1 LGHDT, CDR2 YNNKEL (reference sequence). The CDR3 is 13 amino acids. V was clipped by 2 bases and J by 11 bases, with 12 bases between them. The CDR3 coding sequence is TGTGCCAGCAGCCAATGGGACTCCCTAGAGCTGTTTTTT. Translation: CASSQWDSLELFF.

This clonotype was seen ten or more times. This chain joins TRBV6-5 and TRBJ2-5, with TRBD1 as a possible D gene (5 bases). CDR1 MNHEY and CDR2 SVGAGI come from the germline V gene. V lost 8 bases and J lost 5, with 15 bases in between. The CDR3 is made up of 13 amino acids. The DNA for the CDR3 is TGTGCCAGCCGGGTAGGGGTGCGGGAGACCCAGTACTTC. Translation gives CASRVGVRETQYF.

Concerning this clonotype: A read error is possible here, since a much larger clone lies one base away. CDR3 nucleotide sequence: TGCGCCAGCAGCAGGGACCTCAATCCGCCCCAGCATTTT. Translation: CASSRDLNPPQHF. The chain links TRBV5-1 to TRBJ1-5; weak D call: TRBD1 (5 bases). The CDR3 is made up of 13 amino acids. Germline V gives CDR1 SGHRS, CDR2 YFSETQ.

In this sample, this clonotype turned up many times. The V call is TRBV11-3, the J call TRBJ1-5, with 8 bases aligning to TRBD1. The CDR3 is 14 amino acids. Germline V gene lookup returns CDR1 SGHNT and CDR2 YENEEA. With 5 bases clipped from V and 7 bases from J, the junction kept 7 bases outside the gene matches. The CDR3 DNA follows: TGTGCCAGCAGCGCTGGACAGGGTGGCCAGCCCCAGCATTTT. Amino acid sequence: CASSAGQGGQPQHF.

V and J are TRBV7-2 and TRBJ2-7, with 7 bases fitting TRBD2. Unmatched junction bases numbered 9, after V lost 4 bases and J lost 3 bases. Per germline, CDR1 SGHTA and CDR2 FQGNSA. The CDR3 sequence is 15 residues long. The CDR3 spells CASSSGGLPFYEQYF. CDR3 bases: TGTGCCAGCAGCTCGGGGGGACTTCCCTTCTACGAGCAGTACTTC. The full variable domain, with the rest looked up from reference TRBV7-2 and TRBJ2-7, is GAGVSQSPSNKVTEKGKDVELRCDPISGHTALYWYRQSLGQGLEFLIYFQGNSAPDKSGLPSDRFSAERTGGSVSTLTIQRTQQEDSAVYLCASSSGGLPFYEQYFGPGTRLTVT.

The CDR3 coding sequence is TGTGCCAGCAGCCCCTGGCGCGGAGATGGCTACACCTTC. Translated, it gives CASSPWRGDGYTF. The V and J genes are TRBV28 and TRBJ1-2, with unresolved D. The CDR3 length is 13 residues. Germline V lookup: CDR1 MDHEN, CDR2 SYDVKM. Trimming took 6 bases from V and 6 from J, leaving 14 bases between them.

The sample holds a few counts of this clonotype. J is TRBJ2-2 and V is TRBV5-1, with unresolved D. The germline V gene has CDR1 SGHRS and CDR2 YFSETQ. V lost 2 bases, J lost 4 bases, and 12 bases lay in between. The CDR3 loop spans 15 amino acids. The CDR3 bases are TGCGCCAGCAGCTTTCGAGACACCTCCACCGGGGAGCTGTTTTTT. Its protein is CASSFRDTSTGELFF. The full variable domain, in which reference TRBV5-1 and TRBJ2-2 provide the parts outside the CDR3, is KAGVTQTPRYLIKTRGQQVTLSCSPISGHRSVSWYQQTPGQGLQFLFEYFSETQRNKGNFPGRFSGRQFSNSRSEMNVSTLELGDSALYLCASSFRDTSTGELFFGEGSRLTVL.

CDR3 in DNA: TGTGCCAGCAGTTACTCCGGGACAGGGAGGAACATTCAGTACTTC. As protein: CASSYSGTGRNIQYF. The chain combines TRBV6-5 with TRBJ2-4; 9 positions match TRBD1. Germline values: CDR1 MNHEY, CDR2 SVGAGI. The CDR3 extends over 15 amino acids. The V and J ends lost 0 bases and 7 bases, in that order; junction bases with no gene match: 4.

The sample holds many counts of this clonotype. This rearrangement joins TRBV7-6 to TRBJ2-5; maybe TRBD2 (6 bases). This CDR3 has 16 amino acids. Germline-derived CDR1 and CDR2 are SGHVS and FNYEAQ. The V gene lost 5 bases and the J gene lost 4 bases, with 20 bases spanning the gap. The DNA for the CDR3 is TGTGCCAGCAGCCCGCGACGGGAGCCACGGGTAGAGACCCAGTACTTC. Protein sequence: CASSPRREPRVETQYF.

This clonotype came up many times. J is TRBJ1-2 and V is TRBV6-5; D is perhaps TRBD1 (5 bases). V was cut by 5 bases and J by 3 bases, with 10 bases left in between. Germline loops: CDR1 MNHEY, CDR2 SVGAGI. This CDR3 has 13 residues. The CDR3 loop reads CASSTGAYYGYTF. DNA for the CDR3: TGTGCCAGCAGTACCGGGGCTTACTATGGCTACACCTTC.

In its sample, this clonotype was seen many times. The CDR3 spells CASTPGGLSNQPQHF. CDR3 sequence (DNA): TGTGCCAGTACCCCAGGCGGGCTTAGCAATCAGCCCCAGCATTTT. The chain links TRBV19 to TRBJ1-5, with D unclear. Germline V gene lookup returns CDR1 LNHDA and CDR2 SQIVND (reference sequence). This CDR3 is 15 amino acids long. V was trimmed by 7 bases and J by 0 bases, leaving 13 bases between them.

This clonotype was seen at least ten times. The chain combines TRBV24-1 with TRBJ1-5; no firm D call. The CDR3 runs to 14 residues. V dropped 3 bases and J dropped 4 bases, with 9 bases sitting between them. Germline V CDR1 and CDR2: KGHDR, SFDVKD. The DNA of the CDR3 is TGTGCCACCAGTGATGAGGACGGGAATCAGCCCCAGCATTTT. This codes for CATSDEDGNQPQHF.

This clonotype appeared many times. The rearrangement joins TRBV5-1 to TRBJ2-7, with 7 bases that match TRBD1. Losses at the gene ends were 2 bases for V and 5 bases for J; bases not matched to a gene: 7. The germline CDR1 and CDR2 sequences are SGHRS and YFSETQ. CDR3 size: 14 residues. The CDR3 DNA is TGCGCCAGCAGCTTCTCGACAGGGTCTAACGAGCAGTACTTC. Its protein is CASSFSTGSNEQYF. The full variable domain, with the rest looked up from reference TRBV5-1 and TRBJ2-7, is KAGVTQTPRYLIKTRGQQVTLSCSPISGHRSVSWYQQTPGQGLQFLFEYFSETQRNKGNFPGRFSGRQFSNSRSEMNVSTLELGDSALYLCASSFSTGSNEQYFGPGTRLTVT.

The chain combines TRBV11-2 with TRBJ1-1; D not certain. Trimming took 5 bases from V and 2 from J, leaving 12 bases between them. CDR1 and CDR2 from the germline V gene are SGHAT and FQNNGV. The CDR3 sequence is 14 residues long. This CDR3 reads CASSLTAENTEAFF. DNA of the CDR3: TGTGCCAGCAGCCTTACAGCCGAAAACACTGAAGCTTTCTTT.

Ten or more counts support this clonotype. The chain uses TRBV24-1 and TRBJ1-2; a weak D match, TRBD1 (6 bases). Trimming pared 4 bases from V and 8 bases from J, leaving 13 bases between. Germline CDR1 and CDR2: KGHDR and SFDVKD. The CDR3 loop spans 13 amino acids. CDR3 nucleotides: TGTGCCACCAGTGACCCCAGGGGATTAGGCTACACCTTC. Protein sequence: CATSDPRGLGYTF.

At least ten counts were recorded for this clonotype. The rearrangement uses TRBV5-1 and TRBJ1-1; D remains ambiguous. Germline V gene sequence: CDR1 SGHRS, CDR2 YFSETQ. This CDR3 spans 15 amino acids. Trimming left V 4 bases short and J 0 bases short, with 13 bases between. The CDR3 loop reads CASSPQIGMNTEAFF. DNA of the CDR3: TGCGCCAGCAGCCCCCAAATAGGCATGAACACTGAAGCTTTCTTT.

This chain connects TRBV7-8 to TRBJ2-1; D might be TRBD2 (5 bases). The CDR3 consists of 15 residues. V was trimmed by 1 base and J by 10 bases, leaving 17 bases between them. The germline gives CDR1 SGHVS, CDR2 FQNEAQ. This chain's CDR3 is CASSLVGSVAEEQFF. The CDR3 DNA reads TGTGCCAGCAGCTTAGTTGGTAGCGTGGCAGAGGAGCAGTTCTTC.

This clonotype was seen more than once but under ten times. The junction departs from the called germline gene at one end, perhaps through a read error. V and J are TRBV6-1 and TRBJ1-1, with TRBD1 identical over 10 bases. Germline CDR1 and CDR2: MNHNS and SASEGT. The length of the CDR3 is 15 residues. Here the CDR3 DNA reads TGTGCCAGCAGTGGCTCCGTGACAGGGGGCACTGAAGCTTCCTTT. It is translated as CASSGSVTGGTEASF.

At least ten counts were recorded for this clonotype. The chain combines TRBV5-5 with TRBJ2-2; D may be TRBD2 (5 bases). V lost 3 bases and J 5 bases, leaving 8 bases between the germline ends. This CDR3 spans 13 amino acids. Germline V gives CDR1 SGHKS, CDR2 YYEKEE (reference sequence). In nucleotides, the CDR3 is TGTGCCAGCAGCTGGTGGACTACCGGGGAGCTGTTTTTT. Translated: CASSWWTTGELFF.